This T cell receptor (beta chain) was recovered during a study of blood T cell repertoires in COVID-19. Study-level information: Spain, Italy and the United States supplied samples that represented acute and convalescent COVID-19.

Unmatched junction bases numbered 10, after V lost 6 bases and J lost 6 bases. Germline V gives CDR1 MDHEN, CDR2 SYDVKM. CDR3 length: 15 residues. Seattle patient enrollment occurred during active infection, with longitudinal follow-up thereafter. TCRdb keeps only in-frame clones here, not all; method: immunoSEQ multiplex PCR. The profile shows about 68,000 clones, nearly 90% of them singletons. The receptor was derived from a woman aged 45-59 years with COVID-19, enrolled during active disease. The V gene is TRBV28, the J gene TRBJ2-1; 8 bases line up with TRBD2. Material: peripheral blood. CDR3 amino acids: CASRPDREGRNEQFF. The CDR3 nucleotides read TGTGCCAGCAGACCTGACCGGGAGGGCCGCAATGAGCAGTTCTTC.